These 10 T cell receptor beta chains came from one sample sequenced in a study of blood T cell repertoires in COVID-19. The data were produced by immunoSEQ multiplex PCR, yet TCRdb's version contains in-frame clones alone and is incomplete. The sample records 60,000 to 75,000 clones, 88% being singletons. Sequencing was done on a sample of peripheral blood. These receptors came from a human donor in a cohort sampled during active COVID-19.

The chain has TRBV5-1 and TRBJ2-2; tentative D call: TRBD1 (6 bases). Trimming left V 7 bases short and J 6 bases short, with 19 bases between. The germline V gene encodes CDR1 SGHRS and CDR2 YFSETQ. This CDR3 comprises 15 residues. For the CDR3, the DNA is TGCGCCAGCGGATCACCGCAGGGGCCGGCCGGGGAGCTGTTTTTT. Its translation is CASGSPQGPAGELFF.

The chain links TRBV2 to TRBJ2-7; D is possibly TRBD2 (5 bases). Trimming stripped 2 bases from V and 0 bases from J, with 14 bases between. CDR3 length: 16 amino acids. Germline V lookup: CDR1 SNHLY, CDR2 FYNNEI. CDR3 amino acids: CASSERGLTRSYEQYV. CDR3 DNA sequence: TGTGCCAGCAGTGAACGCGGGCTAACCCGCTCCTACGAGCAGTACGTC.

The chain uses TRBV28 and TRBJ2-1; D gene uncertain. The CDR3 covers 11 residues. CDR1 is MDHEN and CDR2 is SYDVKM in the germline V gene. V was pared by 8 bases and J by 6 bases, with 8 bases between. This CDR3 is CASEDINEQFF. The CDR3 DNA reads as TGTGCCAGCGAAGACATCAATGAGCAGTTCTTC. The full variable domain, its missing parts supplied by reference TRBV28 and TRBJ2-1, is DVKVTQSSRYLVKRTGEKVFLECVQDMDHENMFWYRQDPGLGLRLIYFSYDVKMKEKGDIPEGYSVSREKKERFSLILESASTNQTSMYLCASEDINEQFFGPGTRLTVL.

The chain uses TRBV2 and TRBJ2-7; 9 bases fit TRBD1. CDR3 length: 15 residues. The V and J ends lost 3 bases and 6 bases, in that order; junction bases with no gene match: 9. Germline V lookup: CDR1 SNHLY, CDR2 FYNNEI. CDR3 bases: TGTGCCAGCAGTGACAGGACAGGGGTATTTTTCGAGCAGTACTTC. Amino acids: CASSDRTGVFFEQYF.

This chain connects TRBV4-2 to TRBJ2-7, with a tentative D call TRBD2 (5 bases). Trimming removed 1 base at V and 4 bases at J, with 14 bases between. The germline gives CDR1 LGHNA, CDR2 YNFKEQ. This CDR3 is 15 amino acids long. The DNA for the CDR3 is TGTGCCAGCAGCCAAGTCTCCGCCTCGGGATACGAGCAGTACTTC. Translation gives CASSQVSASGYEQYF.

In its sample, this clone was seen once. This chain connects TRBV5-6 to TRBJ2-3; the D gene is possibly TRBD2 (6 bases). The CDR3 has 16 residues. The germline V gene encodes CDR1 SGHDT and CDR2 YYEEEE. With 0 bases removed from V and 2 bases from J, the gap between germline ends came to 13 bases. DNA for the CDR3: TGTGCCAGCAGCTTGGGGAATTGGGGACTCACAGATACGCAGTATTTT. Protein sequence: CASSLGNWGLTDTQYF.

The CDR3 region has the DNA TGTGCCAGCAGCCATCGGGACAGCAACACCGGGGAGCTGTTTTTT. Protein product: CASSHRDSNTGELFF. V is TRBV7-6 and J is TRBJ2-2; 7 bases align to TRBD1. This CDR3 contains 15 residues. Germline trimming cut 5 bases from V and 2 bases from J; bases unmatched to any gene: 5. From germline, CDR1 is SGHVS and CDR2 FNYEAQ.

The chain employs TRBV4-1 and TRBJ2-3, with 8 bases lining up with TRBD2. The CDR3 consists of 16 residues. Germline CDR1 is MGHRA and CDR2 is YSYEKL. The trim removed 3 bases at V and 2 bases at J, leaving 7 bases unmatched. The CDR3 protein is CASSQGSSGYTDTQYF. CDR3 bases: TGCGCCAGCAGCCAGGGATCTAGCGGGTACACAGATACGCAGTATTTT.

The chain couples TRBV6-1 to TRBJ1-4; D gene unclear. This CDR3 is built from 15 residues. Germline V lookup: CDR1 MNHNS, CDR2 SASEGT. The V end lost 0 bases, the J end lost 5 bases, and 10 bases lay between the germline ends. DNA of the CDR3: TGTGCCAGCAGTGAAGCGGTCACGGGAAATGAAAAACTGTTTTTT. This translates into CASSEAVTGNEKLFF.

The gene calls are TRBV7-9 and TRBJ2-2; unclear D gene. Deletions cut 5 bases from V and 0 bases from J, with 13 bases between. The germline V gene has CDR1 SEHNR and CDR2 FQNEAQ (reference sequence). The CDR3 has 16 amino acids. In DNA, the CDR3 is TGTGCCAGCAGCCGAATCCAGGCCCCGAACACCGGGGAGCTGTTTTTT. This codes for CASSRIQAPNTGELFF.